A single sample is the source of the 18 T cell receptor beta chains below, sequenced in a study of blood T cell repertoires in COVID-19. Some clones are missing from TCRdb's copy, which holds only in-frame ones; the method was immunoSEQ multiplex PCR. The table has more than 250,000 clones, approximately 90% seen once. The specimen sequenced was PBMCs or T cells enriched from blood (not recorded which). These receptors were collected from a woman in her 30s who had recovered from COVID-19.

V gene TRBV18 combines with J gene TRBJ2-5, with D possibly TRBD2 on 5 matching bases. V lost 1 base, J lost 5 bases, and 5 bases lay in between. The CDR3 contains 12 residues. Per germline, CDR1 KGHSH and CDR2 LQKENI. The CDR3 loop reads CASSPQRETQYF. For the CDR3, the DNA is TGTGCCAGCTCACCACAGCGGGAGACCCAGTACTTC.

The chain uses TRBV6-6 and TRBJ1-2; D is uncertain. Deletions cut 6 bases from V and 8 bases from J, with 10 bases between. The CDR3 covers 11 residues. Germline CDR1 reads MNHNY; CDR2 reads SVGAGI (reference sequence). CDR3 amino acids: CASSSGEGYTF. DNA of the CDR3: TGTGCCAGCAGCTCCGGGGAAGGCTACACCTTC.

The J gene is TRBJ2-1, the V gene TRBV21-1; the table gives TRBD1 as D, unverified against the DNA. TRBV21-1 is recorded as a pseudogene. This CDR3 is 16 amino acids long. Written as DNA, the CDR3 is TGTGCCAGCAGACCGACAGGGGGATCCCTCCACAATGAGCAGTTCTTC. Translating gives CASRPTGGSLHNEQFF.

CDR3 sequence (DNA): TGTGCCAGCAGGGTGGTGGGGACAGCGAACACCGGGGAGCTGTTTTTT. Its protein is CASRVVGTANTGELFF. The V and J genes are TRBV11-2 and TRBJ2-2; TRBD1 aligns across 7 bases. This CDR3 has 16 amino acids. After removal of 6 bases from V and 0 bases from J, the junction contained 7 bases not matched to a gene. Germline CDR1 SGHAT, CDR2 FQNNGV. Full variable domain (missing parts from reference TRBV11-2 and TRBJ2-2): EAGVAQSPRYKIIEKRQSVAFWCNPISGHATLYWYQQILGQGPKLLIQFQNNGVVDDSQLPKDRFSAERLKGVDSTLKIQPAKLEDSAVYLCASRVVGTANTGELFFGEGSRLTVL.

This clone showed up just once. The V gene is TRBV7-6, the J gene TRBJ1-1; tentative D call: TRBD1 (6 bases). The ends were cut back, 3 bases at V and 9 bases at J, with 14 bases in the middle. CDR3 length equals 13 residues. In germline, CDR1 is SGHVS, CDR2 FNYEAQ. The CDR3 protein is CASSFRDTDQAFF. The DNA for the CDR3 is TGTGCCAGCAGCTTCCGGGACACGGACCAAGCTTTCTTT. The full variable domain, in which reference TRBV7-6 and TRBJ1-1 provide the parts outside the CDR3, is GAGVSQSPRYKVTKRGQDVALRCDPISGHVSLYWYRQALGQGPEFLTYFNYEAQQDKSGLPNDRFSAERPEGSISTLTIQRTEQRDSAMYRCASSFRDTDQAFFGQGTRLTVV.

Concerning this clone: At one boundary the junction diverges from the germline segment, which might be a read error. J is TRBJ2-5 and V is TRBV7-7, with 9 bases identical to TRBD2. Germline V gene lookup returns CDR1 SSHAT and CDR2 FNYEAQ (reference sequence). The CDR3 has 17 residues. CDR3 sequence: CASSFAGAGGSQETQYF. DNA of the CDR3: TGTGCTAGCAGCTTTGCCGGAGCGGGGGGCAGCCAAGAGACCCAGTACTTC.

In this sample, this clone turned up a few times. V gene TRBV5-1 combines with J gene TRBJ1-1; perhaps TRBD1 as D (5 bases). From germline, CDR1 is SGHRS and CDR2 YFSETQ. CDR3 size: 15 residues. V was trimmed by 3 bases and J by 1 base, leaving 13 bases between them. This CDR3 is CASSSLQGQNTEAFF. The CDR3 DNA reads as TGCGCCAGCAGCTCCCTCCAGGGCCAGAACACTGAAGCTTTCTTT.

This sequence joins TRBV5-5 and TRBJ2-7; 8 bases match TRBD2. The CDR3 has 14 amino acids. V lost 1 base to trimming and J lost 6 bases; unmatched junction nucleotides: 6. Germline values: CDR1 SGHKS, CDR2 YYEKEE (reference sequence). The CDR3 here is CASSLPGLAGEQYF. The CDR3 DNA is TGTGCCAGCAGCTTGCCGGGTCTAGCGGGCGAGCAGTACTTC.

This sequence joins TRBV7-8 and TRBJ1-1; D unresolved. Germline CDR1 SGHVS, CDR2 FQNEAQ. The V and J ends lost 1 base and 11 bases respectively, with 14 bases between them. CDR3 size: 13 residues. CDR3 DNA: TGTGCCAGCAGCTTAGTATCTGGTTCCGGGGCTTTCTTT. Its translation is CASSLVSGSGAFF. Full variable domain (outside the CDR3, taken from reference TRBV7-8 and TRBJ1-1): GAGVSQSPRYKVAKRGQDVALRCDPISGHVSLFWYQQALGQGPEFLTYFQNEAQLDKSGLPSDRFFAERPEGSVSTLKIQRTQQEDSAVYLCASSLVSGSGAFFGQGTRLTVV.

The CDR3 here is CASSIPPHRLRSSYNSPLHF. The CDR3 DNA sequence: TGTGCCAGTAGTATACCCCCCCACCGACTCCGGAGCTCCTATAATTCACCCCTCCACTTT. The chain uses TRBV19 and TRBJ1-6; D call uncertain. The V end lost 2 bases, the J end lost 0 bases, and 20 bases lay between the germline ends. CDR3 length: 20 amino acids. Germline V lookup: CDR1 LNHDA, CDR2 SQIVND (reference sequence).

The CDR3 DNA reads TGTGCCAGCAGCCAAGAGCGGGGGTCTTACGAGCAGTACTTC. This encodes CASSQERGSYEQYF. The chain links TRBV3-1 (or the pseudogene TRBV3-2) to TRBJ2-7; TRBD2 agrees at 7 bases. Unmatched junction bases numbered 3, after V lost 0 bases and J lost 4 bases. Germline V gene data show CDR1 as LGHDT and CDR2 as YNNKEL (reference sequence). The CDR3 runs to 14 residues.

This rearrangement joins TRBV5-1 to TRBJ2-3, with 9 bases fitting TRBD2. J was trimmed by 3 bases and V by 3 bases; bases with no gene match: 5. Germline V gene sequence: CDR1 SGHRS, CDR2 YFSETQ. The CDR3 totals 15 residues. The CDR3 nucleotides read TGCGCCAGCAGCTCCGGGACTAGCACAACAGATACGCAGTATTTT. It codes for CASSSGTSTTDTQYF.

The J gene is TRBJ1-1, the V gene TRBV18; the D gene is possibly TRBD1 (5 bases). V gave up 4 bases and J gave up 1 base, with 10 bases separating them. The length of the CDR3 is 14 residues. Germline V gene sequence: CDR1 KGHSH, CDR2 LQKENI. CDR3 nucleotide sequence: TGTGCCAGCTCACACGAACAGGAGAACACTGAAGCTTTCTTT. Translating gives CASSHEQENTEAFF.

The J gene is TRBJ1-1, the V gene TRBV6-5; tentatively, D is TRBD1 (5 bases). The CDR3 totals 12 residues. Germline V gene lookup returns CDR1 MNHEY and CDR2 SVGAGI. Trimming pared 8 bases from V and 7 bases from J, leaving 14 bases between. Here the CDR3 DNA reads TGTGCCAGCCTTGGGGGGGTTTTTGAAGCTTTCTTT. Translated, it gives CASLGGVFEAFF.

The table lists this clone with a few counts. This chain uses TRBV9 with TRBJ1-4; D possibly corresponds to TRBD1 (5 bases). Germline V gene data show CDR1 as SGDLS and CDR2 as YYNGEE. V dropped 1 base and J dropped 7 bases, with 14 bases sitting between them. The CDR3 spans 15 residues. This chain's CDR3 is CASSVYPGVGEKLFF. The CDR3 DNA is TGTGCCAGCAGCGTATATCCGGGGGTCGGTGAAAAACTGTTTTTT.

The chain combines TRBV6-5 with TRBJ2-7, with TRBD1 matching 9 bases. The CDR3 totals 14 residues. Germline CDR1 MNHEY, CDR2 SVGAGI. J lost 5 bases, V lost 5 bases, and 7 bases had no gene match. The CDR3: CASSRDRVINEQYF. CDR3 nucleotides: TGTGCCAGCAGTCGGGACAGGGTAATCAACGAGCAGTACTTC.

The gene calls are TRBV5-1 and TRBJ2-5; TRBD1 matches 8 bases. V dropped 4 bases and J dropped 5; count of bases not matched to a gene: 7. Germline V gene lookup returns CDR1 SGHRS and CDR2 YFSETQ. The CDR3 length is 14 residues. Here the CDR3 DNA reads TGCGCCAGCAGCAGACAGGGGCCTCCGGAGACCCAGTACTTC. Translating it yields CASSRQGPPETQYF.

The chain links TRBV4-1 to TRBJ1-5; 8 positions agree with TRBD1. The germline gives CDR1 MGHRA, CDR2 YSYEKL. This CDR3 is built from 14 residues. The ends lost 4 bases at V and 5 bases at J; junction bases unmatched: 4. The CDR3 loop reads CASSPTGVYQPQHF. The CDR3 DNA follows: TGCGCCAGCAGCCCGACAGGGGTATATCAGCCCCAGCATTTT.